This T cell receptor beta chain emerged from a study of cytomegalovirus exposure and HLA in healthy donors. Germline V gives CDR1 KGHSH, CDR2 LQKENI. V dropped 4 bases and J dropped 5; count of bases not matched to a gene: 9. This CDR3 region has 16 residues. The PCR made use of 60 Vbeta and 13 Jbeta primers. Here immunoSEQ multiplex PCR was the method, and the copy in TCRdb shows in-frame clones only, minus some. The repertoire holds about 59,000 clones, with around 83% as singletons. In regard to this clone: Antigen: not known.

Healthy bone marrow donors made up the donor group. Whole-study findings and limits: Later examination showed HLA-associated TCR beta chains had greater clonal expansion than equally common others.

V and J are TRBV18 and TRBJ1-1; 11 bases align to TRBD1. Sequencing input: PBMCs. The receptor was derived from a human donor in good health. In DNA, the CDR3 is TGTGCCAGCTCACTTCAGGACAGGGGGCATCAAACTGAAGCTTTCTTT. It yields the protein CASSLQDRGHQTEAFF.